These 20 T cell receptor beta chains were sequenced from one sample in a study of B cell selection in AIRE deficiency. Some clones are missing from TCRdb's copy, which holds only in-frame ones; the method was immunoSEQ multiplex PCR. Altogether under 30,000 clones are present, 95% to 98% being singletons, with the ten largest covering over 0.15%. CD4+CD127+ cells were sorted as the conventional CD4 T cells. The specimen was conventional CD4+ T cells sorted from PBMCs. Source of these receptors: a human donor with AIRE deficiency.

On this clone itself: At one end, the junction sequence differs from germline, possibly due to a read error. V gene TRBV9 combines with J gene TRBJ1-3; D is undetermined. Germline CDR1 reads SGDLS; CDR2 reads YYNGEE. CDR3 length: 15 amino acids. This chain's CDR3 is CASSVGTDSGNTIYF. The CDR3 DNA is TGTGCCAGCAGCGTAGGGACCGACTCTGGGAACACCATATATTTT.

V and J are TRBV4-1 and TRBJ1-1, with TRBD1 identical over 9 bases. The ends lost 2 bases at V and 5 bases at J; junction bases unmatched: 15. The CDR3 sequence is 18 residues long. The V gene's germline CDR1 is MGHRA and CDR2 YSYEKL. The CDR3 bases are TGCGCCAGCAGCCAACCCGGGACAGGGCGTAATCGACGGACTGAAGCTTTCTTT. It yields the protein CASSQPGTGRNRRTEAFF.

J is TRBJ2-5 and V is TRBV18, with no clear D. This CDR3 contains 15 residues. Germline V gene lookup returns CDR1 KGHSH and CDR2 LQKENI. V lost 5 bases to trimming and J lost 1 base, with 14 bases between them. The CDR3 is CASSKVRALQETQYF. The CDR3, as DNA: TGTGCCAGCTCAAAGGTCCGGGCTCTCCAAGAGACCCAGTACTTC.

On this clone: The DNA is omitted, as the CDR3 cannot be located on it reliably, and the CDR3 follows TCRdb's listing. CDR3 loop: CASSLSGYSTDTQYFSYF. The chain has TRBV5-4 and TRBJ2-3; TRBD2 reflects the table's D call only, with no check against the DNA. Counting both end residues, the CDR3 totals 18 amino acids. In germline, CDR1 is SGHNT, CDR2 YYREEE (reference sequence).

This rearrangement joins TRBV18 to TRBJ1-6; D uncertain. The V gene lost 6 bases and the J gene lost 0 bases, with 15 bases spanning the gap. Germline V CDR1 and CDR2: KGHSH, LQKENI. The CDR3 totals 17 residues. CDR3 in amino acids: CASSPAPNLSYNSPLHF. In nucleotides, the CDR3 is TGTGCCAGCTCGCCCGCCCCCAATCTCTCCTATAATTCACCCCTCCACTTT.

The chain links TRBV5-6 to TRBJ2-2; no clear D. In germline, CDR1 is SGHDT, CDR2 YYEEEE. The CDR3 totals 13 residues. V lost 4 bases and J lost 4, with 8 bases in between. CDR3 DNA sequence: TGTGCCAGCAGCCACCCGGTCACCGGGGAGCTGTTTTTT. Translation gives CASSHPVTGELFF. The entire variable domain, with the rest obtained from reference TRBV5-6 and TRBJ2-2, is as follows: DAGVTQSPTHLIKTRGQQVTLRCSPKSGHDTVSWYQQALGQGPQFIFQYYEEEERQRGNFPDRFSGHQFPNYSSELNVNALLLGDSALYLCASSHPVTGELFFGEGSRLTVL.

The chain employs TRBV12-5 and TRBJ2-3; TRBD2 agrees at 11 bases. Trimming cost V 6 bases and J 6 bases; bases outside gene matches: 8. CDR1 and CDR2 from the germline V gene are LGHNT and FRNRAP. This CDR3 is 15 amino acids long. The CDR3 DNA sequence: TGTGCTAGTGGCCTGGGGACTAGCGGTGCGGATACGCAGTATTTT. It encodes CASGLGTSGADTQYF.

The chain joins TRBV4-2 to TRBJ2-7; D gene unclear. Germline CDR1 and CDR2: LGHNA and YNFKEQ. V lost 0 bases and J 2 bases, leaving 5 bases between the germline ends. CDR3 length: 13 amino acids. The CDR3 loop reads CASSQEPPYEQYF. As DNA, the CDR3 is TGTGCCAGCAGCCAAGAGCCCCCCTACGAGCAGTACTTC.

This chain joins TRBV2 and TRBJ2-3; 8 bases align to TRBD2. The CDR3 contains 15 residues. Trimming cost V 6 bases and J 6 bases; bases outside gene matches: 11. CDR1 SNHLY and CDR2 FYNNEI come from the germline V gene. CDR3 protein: CASREGPPGGDTQYF. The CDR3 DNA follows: TGTGCCAGCAGGGAGGGACCCCCGGGGGGGGATACGCAGTATTTT.

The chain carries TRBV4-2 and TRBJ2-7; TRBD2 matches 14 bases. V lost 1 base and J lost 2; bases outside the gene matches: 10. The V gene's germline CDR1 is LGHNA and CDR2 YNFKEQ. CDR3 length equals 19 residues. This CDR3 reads CASSQAAGLAGVWAYEQYF. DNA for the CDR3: TGTGCCAGCAGCCAAGCGGCGGGACTAGCGGGAGTCTGGGCCTACGAGCAGTACTTC.

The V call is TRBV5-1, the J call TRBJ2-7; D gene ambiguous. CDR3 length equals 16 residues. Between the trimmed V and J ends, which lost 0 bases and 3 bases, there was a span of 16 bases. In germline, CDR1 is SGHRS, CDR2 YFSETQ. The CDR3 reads CASSLAPQFDLYEQYF. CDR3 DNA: TGCGCCAGCAGCTTGGCCCCTCAGTTCGACCTCTACGAGCAGTACTTC.

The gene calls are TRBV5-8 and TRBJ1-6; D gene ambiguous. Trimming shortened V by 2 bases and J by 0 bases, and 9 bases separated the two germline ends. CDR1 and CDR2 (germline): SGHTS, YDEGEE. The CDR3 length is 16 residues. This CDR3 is CASSFGGSSYNSPLHF. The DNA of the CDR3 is TGTGCCAGCAGCTTTGGAGGGAGCTCCTATAATTCACCCCTCCACTTT.

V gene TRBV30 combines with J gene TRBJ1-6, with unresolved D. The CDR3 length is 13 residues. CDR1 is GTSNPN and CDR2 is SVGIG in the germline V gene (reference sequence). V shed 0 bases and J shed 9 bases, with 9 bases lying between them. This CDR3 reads CAWSVRRVSPLHF. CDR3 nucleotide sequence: TGTGCCTGGAGTGTACGGAGGGTTTCACCCCTCCACTTT.

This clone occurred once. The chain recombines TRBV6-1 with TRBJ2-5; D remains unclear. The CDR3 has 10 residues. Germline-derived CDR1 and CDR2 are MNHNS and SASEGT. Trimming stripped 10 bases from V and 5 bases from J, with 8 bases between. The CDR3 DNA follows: TGTGCCACTCGATCCGAGACCCAGTACTTC. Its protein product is CATRSETQYF.

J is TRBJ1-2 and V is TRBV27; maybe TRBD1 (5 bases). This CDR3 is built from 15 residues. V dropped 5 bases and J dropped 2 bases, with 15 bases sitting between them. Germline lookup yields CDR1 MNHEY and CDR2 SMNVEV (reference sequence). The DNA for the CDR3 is TGTGCCAGCAGTCAGCAAAGGGGTTGGAACTATGGCTACACCTTC. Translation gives CASSQQRGWNYGYTF.

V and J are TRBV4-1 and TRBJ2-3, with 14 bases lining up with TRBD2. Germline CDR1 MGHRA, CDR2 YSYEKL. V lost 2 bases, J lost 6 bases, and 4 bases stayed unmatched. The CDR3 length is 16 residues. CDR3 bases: TGCGCCAGCAGCCAACCGACTAGCGGGAGGGTTGATACGCAGTATTTT. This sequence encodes CASSQPTSGRVDTQYF.

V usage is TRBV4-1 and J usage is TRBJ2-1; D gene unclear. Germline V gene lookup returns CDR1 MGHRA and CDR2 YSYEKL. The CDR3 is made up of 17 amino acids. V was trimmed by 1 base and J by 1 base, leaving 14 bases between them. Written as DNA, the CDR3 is TGCGCCAGCAGCCAAGTCTCCAAGCTTAGTTCCTACAATGAGCAGTTCTTC. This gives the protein CASSQVSKLSSYNEQFF.

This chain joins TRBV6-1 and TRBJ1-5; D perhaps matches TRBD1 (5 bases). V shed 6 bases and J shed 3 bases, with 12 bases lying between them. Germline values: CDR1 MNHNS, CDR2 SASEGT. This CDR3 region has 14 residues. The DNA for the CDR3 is TGTGCCAGCAGCAGTCCGGGACCCAATCAGCCCCAGCATTTT. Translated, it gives CASSSPGPNQPQHF.

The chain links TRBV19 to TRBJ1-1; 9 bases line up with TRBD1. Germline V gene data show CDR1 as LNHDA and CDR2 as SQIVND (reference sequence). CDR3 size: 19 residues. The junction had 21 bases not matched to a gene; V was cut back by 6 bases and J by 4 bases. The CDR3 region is CASSKGTGTGKGVGTEAFF. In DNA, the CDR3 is TGTGCCAGTAGCAAAGGCACCGGGACAGGGAAGGGGGTGGGCACTGAAGCTTTCTTT.

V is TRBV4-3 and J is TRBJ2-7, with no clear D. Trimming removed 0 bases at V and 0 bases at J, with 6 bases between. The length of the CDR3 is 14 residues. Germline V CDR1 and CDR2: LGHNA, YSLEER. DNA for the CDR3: TGCGCCAGCAGCCAAGAGGACCCCTCCTACGAGCAGTACTTC. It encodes CASSQEDPSYEQYF.